The table lists the clone carrying this T cell receptor (beta chain) with a few counts. Its antigen remains unknown. The germline V gene encodes CDR1 DFQATT and CDR2 SNEGSKA (reference sequence). This CDR3 is 15 amino acids long. Trimming cost V 0 bases and J 3 bases; bases outside gene matches: 7. This record belongs to a study of T cell repertoires in cytomegalovirus infection. About the research overall: Both recently identified HLA-C-restricted and well-studied HLA-B-restricted CMV epitopes were used in the study. It can be stated that public TCR beta signatures indicated CMV infection as well as a matching HLA type. General study findings and limits: Predominance within the ex vivo response was attributable to HLA-C-restricted CMV-specific TCR beta clonotypes. Based on cumulative public TCR beta family frequency, carriers of CMV plus the relevant HLA were identified.

TCRdb processed the reads anew with MiXCR; each CDR3 protein has one entry. The sample has 750,000 to 950,000 distinct CDR3 sequences; 25% to 30% are singletons. This chain links TRBV20-1 with TRBJ2-7, with TRBD1 identical over 8 bases. The source is a human donor in good health (CMV status not recorded). Some clones in this sample may be carry-over from other donors' samples. The material was cultured CD8+ T cells from PBMCs, obtained from culture after CMV antigen stimulation. CDR3 amino acids: CSARDSRTGSYEQYF. The CDR3 bases are TGCAGTGCTAGAGATTCCAGGACAGGGAGCTACGAGCAGTACTTC.